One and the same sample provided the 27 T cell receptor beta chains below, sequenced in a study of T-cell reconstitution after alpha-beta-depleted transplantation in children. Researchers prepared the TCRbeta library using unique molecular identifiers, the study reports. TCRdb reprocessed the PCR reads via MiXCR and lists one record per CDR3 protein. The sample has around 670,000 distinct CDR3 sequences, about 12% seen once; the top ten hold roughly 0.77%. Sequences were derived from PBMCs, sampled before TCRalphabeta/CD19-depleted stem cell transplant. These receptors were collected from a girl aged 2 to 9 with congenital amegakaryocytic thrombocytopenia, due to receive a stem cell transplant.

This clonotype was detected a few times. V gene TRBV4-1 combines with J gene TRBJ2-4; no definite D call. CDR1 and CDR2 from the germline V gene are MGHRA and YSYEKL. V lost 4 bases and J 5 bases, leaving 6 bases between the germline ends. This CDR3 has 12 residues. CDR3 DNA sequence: TGCGCCAGCAGCCCTACAGAAAACATTCAGTACTTC. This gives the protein CASSPTENIQYF.

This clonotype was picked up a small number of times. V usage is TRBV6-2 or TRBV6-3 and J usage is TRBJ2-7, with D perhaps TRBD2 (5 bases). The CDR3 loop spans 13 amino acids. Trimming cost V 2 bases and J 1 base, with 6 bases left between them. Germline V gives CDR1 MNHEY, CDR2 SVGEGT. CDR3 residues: CASSYVASYEQYF. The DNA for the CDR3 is TGTGCCAGCAGTTACGTAGCGTCCTACGAGCAGTACTTC.

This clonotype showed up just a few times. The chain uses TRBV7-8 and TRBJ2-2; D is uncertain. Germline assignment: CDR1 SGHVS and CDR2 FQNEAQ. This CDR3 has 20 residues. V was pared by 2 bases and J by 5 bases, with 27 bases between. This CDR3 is CASSLNSIRLVGIRTGELFF. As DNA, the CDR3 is TGTGCCAGCAGCTTAAATTCAATTCGTCTAGTGGGAATTCGGACCGGGGAGCTGTTTTTT.

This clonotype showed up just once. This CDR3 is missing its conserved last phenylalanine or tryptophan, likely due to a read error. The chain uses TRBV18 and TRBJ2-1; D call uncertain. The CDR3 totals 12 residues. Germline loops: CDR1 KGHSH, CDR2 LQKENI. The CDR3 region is CARSPSYNEQFS. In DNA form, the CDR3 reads TGTGCCCGCTCACCATCGTACAATGAGCAGTTCTCC.

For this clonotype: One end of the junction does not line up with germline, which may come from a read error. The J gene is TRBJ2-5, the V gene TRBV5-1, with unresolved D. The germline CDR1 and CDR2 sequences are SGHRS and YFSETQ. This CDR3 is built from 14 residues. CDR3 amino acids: CASSLEGRQETPYF. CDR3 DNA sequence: TGCGCCAGCAGCTTGGAAGGGCGACAAGAGACCCCGTACTTC.

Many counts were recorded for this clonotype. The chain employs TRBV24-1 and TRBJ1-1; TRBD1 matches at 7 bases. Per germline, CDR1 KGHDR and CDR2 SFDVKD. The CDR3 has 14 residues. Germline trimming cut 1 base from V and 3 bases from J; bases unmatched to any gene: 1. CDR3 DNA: TGTGCCACCAGTGATTTCGACAGGGACACTGAAGCTTTCTTT. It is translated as CATSDFDRDTEAFF.

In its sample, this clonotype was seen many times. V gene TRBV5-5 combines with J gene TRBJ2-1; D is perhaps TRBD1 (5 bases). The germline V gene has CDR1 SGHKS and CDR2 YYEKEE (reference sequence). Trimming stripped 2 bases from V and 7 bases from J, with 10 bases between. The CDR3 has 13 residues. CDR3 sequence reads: CASSFGRENEQFF. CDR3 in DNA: TGTGCCAGCAGCTTTGGCAGGGAAAATGAGCAGTTCTTC.

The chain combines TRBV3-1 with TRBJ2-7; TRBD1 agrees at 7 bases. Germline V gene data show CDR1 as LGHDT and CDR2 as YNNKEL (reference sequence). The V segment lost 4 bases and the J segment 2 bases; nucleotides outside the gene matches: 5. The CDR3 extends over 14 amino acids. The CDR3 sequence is CASSLRDSTYEQYF. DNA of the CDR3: TGTGCCAGCAGCCTTAGGGACAGCACCTACGAGCAGTACTTC.

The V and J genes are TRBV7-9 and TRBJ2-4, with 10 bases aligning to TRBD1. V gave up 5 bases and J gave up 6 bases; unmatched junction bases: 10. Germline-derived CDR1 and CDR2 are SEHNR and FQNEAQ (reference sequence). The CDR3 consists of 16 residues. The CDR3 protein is CASSPPGQGLINIQYF. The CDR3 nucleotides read TGTGCCAGCAGCCCGCCGGGACAGGGGTTGATAAACATTCAGTACTTC.

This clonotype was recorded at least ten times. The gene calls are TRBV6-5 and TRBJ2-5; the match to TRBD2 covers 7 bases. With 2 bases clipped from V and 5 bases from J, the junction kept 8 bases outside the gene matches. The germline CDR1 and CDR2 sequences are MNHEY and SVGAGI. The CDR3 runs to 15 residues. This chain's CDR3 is CASSYVAGAVETQYF. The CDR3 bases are TGTGCCAGCAGTTACGTCGCGGGAGCGGTTGAGACCCAGTACTTC.

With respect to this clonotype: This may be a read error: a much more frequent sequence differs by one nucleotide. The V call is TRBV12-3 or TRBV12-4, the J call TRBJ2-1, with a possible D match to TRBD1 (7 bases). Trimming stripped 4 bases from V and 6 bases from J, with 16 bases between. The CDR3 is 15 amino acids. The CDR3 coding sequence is TGTGCCAGCAGTTCCCGACAGGGAGGTTGCAATGAGCAGTTCTTC. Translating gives CASSSRQGGCNEQFF.

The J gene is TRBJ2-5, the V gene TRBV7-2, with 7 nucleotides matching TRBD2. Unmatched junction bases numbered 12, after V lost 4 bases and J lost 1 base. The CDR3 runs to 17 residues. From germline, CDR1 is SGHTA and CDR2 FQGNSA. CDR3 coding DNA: TGTGCCAGCAGCTCCTACGGGCGGGAGACCTTCCAAGAGACCCAGTACTTC. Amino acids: CASSSYGRETFQETQYF.

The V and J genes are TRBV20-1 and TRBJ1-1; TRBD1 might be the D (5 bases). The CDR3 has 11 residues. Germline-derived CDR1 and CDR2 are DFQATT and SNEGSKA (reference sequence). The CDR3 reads CRVGTPGEAFF. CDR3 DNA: TGCAGGGTTGGGACCCCCGGTGAAGCTTTCTTT.

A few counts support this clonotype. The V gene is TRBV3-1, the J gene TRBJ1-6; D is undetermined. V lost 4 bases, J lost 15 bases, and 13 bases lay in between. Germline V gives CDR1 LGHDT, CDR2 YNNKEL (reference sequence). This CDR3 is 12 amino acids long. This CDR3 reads CASSPPDGLLHF. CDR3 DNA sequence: TGTGCCAGCAGCCCCCCGGATGGGCTCCTCCACTTT. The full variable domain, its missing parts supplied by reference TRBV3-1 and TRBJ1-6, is DTAVSQTPKYLVTQMGNDKSIKCEQNLGHDTMYWYKQDSKKFLKIMFSYNNKELIINETVPNRFSPKSPDKAHLNLHINSLELGDSAVYFCASSPPDGLLHFGNGTRLTVT.

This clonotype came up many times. The CDR3 loop is CASSLASTGGEGYTF. CDR3 nucleotides: TGCGCCAGCAGCTTGGCCTCAACAGGGGGAGAAGGCTACACCTTC. This chain connects TRBV5-1 to TRBJ1-2, with 8 bases lining up with TRBD1. Looked up from germline, CDR1 is SGHRS and CDR2 is YFSETQ. The CDR3 extends over 15 amino acids. The V segment lost 0 bases and the J segment 8 bases; nucleotides outside the gene matches: 9.

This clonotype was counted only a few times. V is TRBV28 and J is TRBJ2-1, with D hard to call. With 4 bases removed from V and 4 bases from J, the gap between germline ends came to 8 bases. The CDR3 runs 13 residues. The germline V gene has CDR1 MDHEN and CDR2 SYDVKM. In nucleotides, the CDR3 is TGTGCCAGCAGTTGGTCGGATTACAATGAGCAGTTCTTC. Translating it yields CASSWSDYNEQFF.

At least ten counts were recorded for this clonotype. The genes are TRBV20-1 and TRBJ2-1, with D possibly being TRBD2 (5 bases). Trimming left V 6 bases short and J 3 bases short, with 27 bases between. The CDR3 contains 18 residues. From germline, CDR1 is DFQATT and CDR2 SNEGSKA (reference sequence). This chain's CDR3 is CSATPGWRNPPGYNEQFF. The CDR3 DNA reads TGCAGTGCCACCCCAGGATGGAGGAATCCCCCGGGCTACAATGAGCAGTTCTTC.

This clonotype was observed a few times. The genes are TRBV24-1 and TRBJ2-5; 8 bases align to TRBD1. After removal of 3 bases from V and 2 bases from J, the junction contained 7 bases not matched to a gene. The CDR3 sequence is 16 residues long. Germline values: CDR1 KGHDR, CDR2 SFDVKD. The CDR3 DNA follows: TGTGCCACCAGTGATCCGGGACAGGTTGGGCAAGAGACCCAGTACTTC. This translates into CATSDPGQVGQETQYF.

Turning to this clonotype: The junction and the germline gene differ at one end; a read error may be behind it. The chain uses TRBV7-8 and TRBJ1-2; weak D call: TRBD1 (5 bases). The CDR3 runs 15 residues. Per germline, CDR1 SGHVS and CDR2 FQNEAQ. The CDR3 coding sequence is TGTGCCAGCAGCCCGTTCGGGGGGGGAGAGTATGGCTACCCCTTC. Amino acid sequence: CASSPFGGGEYGYPF.

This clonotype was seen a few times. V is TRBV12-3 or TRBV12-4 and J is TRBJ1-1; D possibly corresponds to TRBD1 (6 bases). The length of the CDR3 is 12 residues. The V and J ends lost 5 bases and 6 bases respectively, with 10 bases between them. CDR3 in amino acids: CASSIRQAEAFF. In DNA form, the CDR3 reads TGTGCCAGCAGTATAAGACAGGCTGAAGCTTTCTTT.

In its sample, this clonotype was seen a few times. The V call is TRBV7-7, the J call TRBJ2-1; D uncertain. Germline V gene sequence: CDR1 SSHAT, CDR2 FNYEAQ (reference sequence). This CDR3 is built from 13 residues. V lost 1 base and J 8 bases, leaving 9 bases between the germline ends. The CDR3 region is CASSLVLQDEQFF. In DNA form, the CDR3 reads TGTGCCAGCAGCTTAGTACTTCAAGATGAGCAGTTCTTC. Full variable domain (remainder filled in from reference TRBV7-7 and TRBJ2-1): GAGVSQSPRYKVTKRGQDVTLRCDPISSHATLYWYQQALGQGPEFLTYFNYEAQPDKSGLPSDRFSAERPEGSISTLTIQRTEQRDSAMYRCASSLVLQDEQFFGPGTRLTVL.

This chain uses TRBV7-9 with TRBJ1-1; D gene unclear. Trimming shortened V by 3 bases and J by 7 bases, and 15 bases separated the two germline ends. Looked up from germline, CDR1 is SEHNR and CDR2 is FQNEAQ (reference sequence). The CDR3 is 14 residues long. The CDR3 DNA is TGTGCCAGCAGCTTGGCCACGTGGGAGGGTGAAGCTTTCTTT. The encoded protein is CASSLATWEGEAFF. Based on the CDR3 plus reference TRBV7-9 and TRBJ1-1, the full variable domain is DTGVSQNPRHKITKRGQNVTFRCDPISEHNRLYWYRQTLGQGPEFLTYFQNEAQLEKSRLLSDRFSAERPKGSFSTLEIQRTEQGDSAMYLCASSLATWEGEAFFGQGTRLTVV.

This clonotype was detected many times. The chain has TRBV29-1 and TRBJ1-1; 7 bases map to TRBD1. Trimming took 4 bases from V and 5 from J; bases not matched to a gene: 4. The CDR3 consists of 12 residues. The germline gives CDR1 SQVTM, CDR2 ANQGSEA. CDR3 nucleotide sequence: TGCAGCGTTGTGGAGGGGGCAACTGAAGCTTTCTTT. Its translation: CSVVEGATEAFF.

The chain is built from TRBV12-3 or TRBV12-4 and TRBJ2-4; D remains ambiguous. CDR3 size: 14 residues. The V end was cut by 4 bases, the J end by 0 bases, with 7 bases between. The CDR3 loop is CASSWSLAKNIQYF. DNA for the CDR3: TGTGCCAGCAGTTGGTCCCTAGCCAAAAACATTCAGTACTTC.

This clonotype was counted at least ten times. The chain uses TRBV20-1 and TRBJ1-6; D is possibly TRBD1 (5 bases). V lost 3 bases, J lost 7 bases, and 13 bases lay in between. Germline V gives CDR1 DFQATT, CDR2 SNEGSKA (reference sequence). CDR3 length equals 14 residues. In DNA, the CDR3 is TGCAGTGCTAGTAACGGACAAGGAAATTCACCCCTCCACTTT. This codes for CSASNGQGNSPLHF.

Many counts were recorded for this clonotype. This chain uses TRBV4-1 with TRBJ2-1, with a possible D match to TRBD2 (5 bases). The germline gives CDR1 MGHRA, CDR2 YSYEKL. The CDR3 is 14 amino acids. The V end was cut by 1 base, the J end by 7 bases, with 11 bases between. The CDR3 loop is CASSQVSSGNEQFF. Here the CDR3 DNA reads TGCGCCAGCAGCCAAGTTTCCTCGGGGAATGAGCAGTTCTTC.

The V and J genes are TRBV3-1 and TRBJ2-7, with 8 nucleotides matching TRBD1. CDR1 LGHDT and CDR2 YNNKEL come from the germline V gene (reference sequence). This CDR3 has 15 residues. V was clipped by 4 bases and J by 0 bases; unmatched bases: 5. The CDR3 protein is CASSPGQGSSYEQYF. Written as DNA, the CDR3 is TGTGCCAGCAGCCCTGGACAGGGAAGCTCCTACGAGCAGTACTTC.